Given below is one T cell receptor (beta chain) in context. Its antigen remains unidentified. Trimming took 4 bases from V and 4 from J, leaving 11 bases between them. CDR1 SNHLY and CDR2 FYNNEI come from the germline V gene. This CDR3 has 14 amino acids. The sample is drawn from a study of Tregs in tolerant kidney transplant recipients. Findings of the study overall: The small number of patients limits these findings pending further validation.

This table comes from immunoSEQ multiplex PCR, and its TCRdb copy is limited to in-frame clones, with some not included. Of 200,000 to 300,000 clones in the sample, approximately 84% were seen once. Unstimulated regulatory T cells (CD4+CD25+CD127-), CD4+CD25- non-regulatory cells, CD4 and CD8 cells were FACS-sorted from thawed PBMCs. The sample consisted of CD4+ T cells from blood. The rearrangement uses TRBV2 and TRBJ1-5; D remains unclear. The sequence derives from a human donor in good health. CDR3 region: CASSAEAVNQPQHF. The CDR3 DNA is TGTGCCAGCAGTGCGGAGGCAGTTAATCAGCCCCAGCATTTT.